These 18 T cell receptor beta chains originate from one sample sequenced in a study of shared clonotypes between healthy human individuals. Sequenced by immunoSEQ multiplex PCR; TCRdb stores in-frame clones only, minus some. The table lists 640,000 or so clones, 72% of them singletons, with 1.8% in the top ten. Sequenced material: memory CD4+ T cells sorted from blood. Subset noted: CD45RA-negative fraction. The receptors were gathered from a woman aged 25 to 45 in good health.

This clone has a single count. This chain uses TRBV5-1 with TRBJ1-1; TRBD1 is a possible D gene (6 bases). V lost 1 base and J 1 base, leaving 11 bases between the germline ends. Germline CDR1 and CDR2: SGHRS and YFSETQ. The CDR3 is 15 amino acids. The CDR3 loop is CASSLSPGANTEAFF. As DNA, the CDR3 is TGCGCCAGCAGCTTGTCCCCGGGGGCGAACACTGAAGCTTTCTTT.

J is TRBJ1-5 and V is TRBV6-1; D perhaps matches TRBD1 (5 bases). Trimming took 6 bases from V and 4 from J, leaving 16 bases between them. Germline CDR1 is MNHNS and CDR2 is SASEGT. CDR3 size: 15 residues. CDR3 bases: TGTGCCAGCAGACTGACAGTCGGGGGGAATCAGCCCCAGCATTTT. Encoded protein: CASRLTVGGNQPQHF.

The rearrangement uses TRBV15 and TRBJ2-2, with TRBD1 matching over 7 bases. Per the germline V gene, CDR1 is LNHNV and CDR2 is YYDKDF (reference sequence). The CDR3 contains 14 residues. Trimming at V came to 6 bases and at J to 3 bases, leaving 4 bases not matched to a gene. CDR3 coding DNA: TGTGCCACCAGTAGGGACAGATACACCGGGGAGCTGTTTTTT. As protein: CATSRDRYTGELFF.

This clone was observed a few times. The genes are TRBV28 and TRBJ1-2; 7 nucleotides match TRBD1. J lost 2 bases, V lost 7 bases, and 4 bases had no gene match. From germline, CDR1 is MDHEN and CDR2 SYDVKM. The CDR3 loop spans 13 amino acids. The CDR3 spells CASTPGGNYGYTF. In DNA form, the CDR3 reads TGTGCCAGCACCCCAGGGGGAAACTATGGCTACACCTTC.

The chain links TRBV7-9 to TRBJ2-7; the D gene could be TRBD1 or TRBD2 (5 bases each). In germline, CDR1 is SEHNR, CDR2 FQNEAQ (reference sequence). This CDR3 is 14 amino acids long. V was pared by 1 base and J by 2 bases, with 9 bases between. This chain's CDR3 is CASSLGDQPYEQYF. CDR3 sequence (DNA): TGTGCCAGCAGCTTAGGGGACCAGCCCTACGAGCAGTACTTC.

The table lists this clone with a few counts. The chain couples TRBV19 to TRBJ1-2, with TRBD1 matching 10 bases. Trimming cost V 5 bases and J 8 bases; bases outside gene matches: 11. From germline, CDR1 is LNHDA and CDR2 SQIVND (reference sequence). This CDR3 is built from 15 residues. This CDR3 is CASSPRTGGGQGYTF. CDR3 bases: TGTGCCAGTAGTCCACGGACAGGGGGAGGTCAAGGCTACACCTTC.

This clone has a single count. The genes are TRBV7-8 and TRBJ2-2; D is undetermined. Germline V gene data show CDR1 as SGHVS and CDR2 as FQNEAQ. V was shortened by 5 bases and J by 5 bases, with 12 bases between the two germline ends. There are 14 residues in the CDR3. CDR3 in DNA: TGTGCCAGCAGCCACAACACCTATACCGGGGAGCTGTTTTTT. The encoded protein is CASSHNTYTGELFF.

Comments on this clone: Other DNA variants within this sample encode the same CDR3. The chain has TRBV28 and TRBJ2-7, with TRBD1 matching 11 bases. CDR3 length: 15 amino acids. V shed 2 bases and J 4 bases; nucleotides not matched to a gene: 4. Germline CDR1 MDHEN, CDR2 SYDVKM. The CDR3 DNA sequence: TGTGCCAGCAGTTTAGCCGGGACAGGGGGTTACGAGCAGTACTTC. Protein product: CASSLAGTGGYEQYF.

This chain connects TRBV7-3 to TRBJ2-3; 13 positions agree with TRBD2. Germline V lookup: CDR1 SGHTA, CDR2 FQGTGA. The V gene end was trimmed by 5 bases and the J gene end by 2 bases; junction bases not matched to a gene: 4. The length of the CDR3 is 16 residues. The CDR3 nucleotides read TGTGCCAGCAGCCTAGGACTAGCGGGGGACACAGATACGCAGTATTTT. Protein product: CASSLGLAGDTDTQYF.

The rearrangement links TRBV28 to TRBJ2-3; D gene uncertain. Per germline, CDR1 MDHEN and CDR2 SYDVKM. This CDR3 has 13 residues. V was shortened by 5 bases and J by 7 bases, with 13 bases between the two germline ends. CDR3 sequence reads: CASSRSPNYTQYF. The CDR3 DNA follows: TGTGCCAGCAGTCGTAGCCCAAATTATACGCAGTATTTT. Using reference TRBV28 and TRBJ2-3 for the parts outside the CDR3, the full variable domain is DVKVTQSSRYLVKRTGEKVFLECVQDMDHENMFWYRQDPGLGLRLIYFSYDVKMKEKGDIPEGYSVSREKKERFSLILESASTNQTSMYLCASSRSPNYTQYFGPGTRLTVL.

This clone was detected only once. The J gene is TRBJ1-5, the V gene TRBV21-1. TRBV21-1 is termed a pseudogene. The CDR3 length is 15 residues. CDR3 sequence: CASSKNGRANQPQHF. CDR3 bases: TGTGCCAGCAGCAAAAATGGGAGGGCTAATCAGCCCCAGCATTTT.

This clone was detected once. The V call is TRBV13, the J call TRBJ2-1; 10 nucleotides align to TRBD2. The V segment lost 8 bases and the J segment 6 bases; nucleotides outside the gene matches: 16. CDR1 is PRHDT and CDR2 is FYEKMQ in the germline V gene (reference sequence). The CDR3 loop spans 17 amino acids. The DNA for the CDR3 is TGTGCCAGCGCTAGGGGGGGACTAGCGTTTTCGGTCAATGAGCAGTTCTTC. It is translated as CASARGGLAFSVNEQFF.

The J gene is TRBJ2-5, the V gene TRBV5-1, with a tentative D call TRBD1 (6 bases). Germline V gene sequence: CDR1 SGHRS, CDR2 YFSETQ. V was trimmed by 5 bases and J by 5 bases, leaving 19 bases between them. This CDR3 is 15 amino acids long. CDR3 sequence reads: CASRDEEQGLETQYF. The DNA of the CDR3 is TGCGCCAGCAGAGACGAGGAACAGGGCTTGGAGACCCAGTACTTC.

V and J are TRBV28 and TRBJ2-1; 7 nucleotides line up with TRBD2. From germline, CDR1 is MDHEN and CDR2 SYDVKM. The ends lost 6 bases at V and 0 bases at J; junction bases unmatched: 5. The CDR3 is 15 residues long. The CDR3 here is CASSRGGDSYNEQFF. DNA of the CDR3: TGTGCCAGCAGCCGGGGAGGGGACTCCTACAATGAGCAGTTCTTC.

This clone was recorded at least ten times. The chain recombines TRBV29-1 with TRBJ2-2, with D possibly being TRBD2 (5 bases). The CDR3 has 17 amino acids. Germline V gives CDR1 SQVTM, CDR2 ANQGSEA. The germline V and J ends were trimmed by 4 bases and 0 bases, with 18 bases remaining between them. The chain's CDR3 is CSVGNRRGGPNTGELFF. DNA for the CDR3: TGCAGCGTTGGCAACCGGCGCGGAGGCCCGAACACCGGGGAGCTGTTTTTT.

CDR3 DNA: TGTGCCAGCAGTCCTCAGGGGGCAGGACAGCCCCAGCATTTT. It yields the protein CASSPQGAGQPQHF. V usage is TRBV2 and J usage is TRBJ1-5; TRBD1 matches at 8 bases. The CDR3 extends over 14 amino acids. V lost 5 bases to trimming and J lost 7 bases; unmatched junction nucleotides: 7. Germline-derived CDR1 and CDR2 are SNHLY and FYNNEI.

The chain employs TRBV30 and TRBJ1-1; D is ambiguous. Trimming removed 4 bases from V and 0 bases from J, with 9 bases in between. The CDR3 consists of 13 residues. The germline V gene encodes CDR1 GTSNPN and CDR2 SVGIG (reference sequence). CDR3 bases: TGTGCCTGGACCGGCAGACTGAACACTGAAGCTTTCTTT. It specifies CAWTGRLNTEAFF.

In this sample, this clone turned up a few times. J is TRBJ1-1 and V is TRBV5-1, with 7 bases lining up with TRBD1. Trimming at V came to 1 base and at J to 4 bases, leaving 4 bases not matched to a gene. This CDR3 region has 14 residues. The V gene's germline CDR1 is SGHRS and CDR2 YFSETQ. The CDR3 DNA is TGCGCCAGCAGCTTGAGTTGGGACAGCACTGAAGCTTTCTTT. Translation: CASSLSWDSTEAFF.